This T cell receptor (beta chain) was recovered during a study of Graves' ophthalmopathy and Graves' hyperthyroidism. This clonotype was counted many times. This CDR3 is built from 13 residues. The germline gives CDR1 SGHTS, CDR2 YDEGEE. V dropped 4 bases and J dropped 3 bases, with 10 bases sitting between them. Moderate-to-severe activity, with CAS ≥3, NOSPECS ≥4 and duration under 3 months, characterized the donors with ophthalmopathy. Lactation, pregnancy, uncontrolled infections and other autoimmune diseases were all grounds for excluding patients. Each diagnosis was determined on the basis of clinical symptoms, serum thyroxine, TRAb, thyroid ultrasound and orbital computed tomography. As the template, RNA transcripts were used to amplify TCR beta CDR3 regions. Scientists carried out first-round RT-PCR using HTBI primers and then a second-round multiplex PCR. TCRdb called the multiplex PCR reads again in MiXCR, with one record for every CDR3 protein. The profile shows about 170,000 distinct CDR3 sequences, 30% to 45% of them singletons.

This TCR was sampled from a woman in her 40s with Graves' ophthalmopathy. Specimen: peripheral blood. The chain carries TRBV5-8 and TRBJ1-1; no clear D gene. The CDR3 loop is CASSRGVDTEAFF. Written as DNA, the CDR3 is TGTGCCAGCAGCCGGGGAGTTGACACTGAAGCTTTCTTT.